A selection of T cell receptor beta chains follows, all from one sample in a study of OX40 agonist ivuxolimab in advanced cancers. Clones were sequenced by immunoSEQ multiplex PCR, and TCRdb holds only the in-frame ones, with some missing. The sample carries approximately 94,000 clones, roughly 90% recorded once. Sequencing was performed on CD4+ or CD8+ T cells sorted from blood, taken in a trial of the OX40 agonist ivuxolimab. These receptors were obtained from an adult with an advanced solid tumor such as melanoma, head and neck, liver or kidney cancer. CDR3s include the opening cysteine and the closing phenylalanine or tryptophan. D genes are given only for firm matches.

d_gene	v_gene	j_gene	CDR3aa
TRBD2	TRBV19	TRBJ2-3	CASSIASGRADTQYF
NA	TRBV6-5	TRBJ1-1	CASSGRAYSEAFF
TRBD1	TRBV7-2	TRBJ1-3	CASSLDRTGLNTIYF
NA	TRBV5-1	TRBJ1-2	CASSAVQGTTEGYTF
NA	TRBV19	TRBJ1-6	CASSITERGRGSPLHF
NA	TRBV7-9	TRBJ1-5	CASSGSGHSPIGPQHF
NA	TRBV5-8	TRBJ1-2	CASSPEGDGGGYTF
TRBD1	TRBV11-2	TRBJ2-3	CASSTPGQGWGTQYF
TRBD2	TRBV6-5	TRBJ2-1	CASSYGTSFGEQFF
NA	TRBV29-1	TRBJ2-5	CSVVGLGVRETQYF
TRBD1	TRBV7-9	TRBJ1-2	CASSFPGGSYGYTF
TRBD1	TRBV23-1	TRBJ1-3	CASSPPDRDVPGNTIYF